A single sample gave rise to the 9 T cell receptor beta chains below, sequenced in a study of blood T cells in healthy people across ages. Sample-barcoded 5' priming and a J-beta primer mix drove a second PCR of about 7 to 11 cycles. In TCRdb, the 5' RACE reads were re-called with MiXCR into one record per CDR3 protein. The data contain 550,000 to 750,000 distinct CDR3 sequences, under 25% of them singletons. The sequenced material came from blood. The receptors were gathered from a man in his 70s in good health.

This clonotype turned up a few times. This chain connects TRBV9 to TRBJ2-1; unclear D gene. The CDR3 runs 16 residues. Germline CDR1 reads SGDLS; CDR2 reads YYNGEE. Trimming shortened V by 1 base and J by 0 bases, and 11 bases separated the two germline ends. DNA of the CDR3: TGTGCCAGCAGCGTACAAGGAAGTAACTCCTACAATGAGCAGTTCTTC. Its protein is CASSVQGSNSYNEQFF.

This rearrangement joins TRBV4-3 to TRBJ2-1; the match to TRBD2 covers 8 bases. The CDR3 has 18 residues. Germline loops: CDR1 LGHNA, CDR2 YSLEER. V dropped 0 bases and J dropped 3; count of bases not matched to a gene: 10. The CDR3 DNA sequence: TGCGCCAGCAGCCAAGACCCTAGCGGGTGGCGGTACTACAATGAGCAGTTCTTC. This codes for CASSQDPSGWRYYNEQFF.

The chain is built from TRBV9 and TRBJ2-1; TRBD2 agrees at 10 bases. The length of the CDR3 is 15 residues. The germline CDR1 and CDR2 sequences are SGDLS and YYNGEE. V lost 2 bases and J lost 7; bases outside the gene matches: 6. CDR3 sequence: CASSVGAGGGNEQFF. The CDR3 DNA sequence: TGTGCCAGCAGCGTCGGAGCGGGAGGGGGGAATGAGCAGTTCTTC.

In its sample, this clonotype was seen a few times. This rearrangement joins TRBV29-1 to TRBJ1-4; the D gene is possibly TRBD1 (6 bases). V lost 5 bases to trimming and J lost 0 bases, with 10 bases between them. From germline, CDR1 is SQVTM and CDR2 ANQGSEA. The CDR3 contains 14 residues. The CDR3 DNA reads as TGCAGCGTTTCTTGGGACACAACTAATGAAAAACTGTTTTTT. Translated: CSVSWDTTNEKLFF.

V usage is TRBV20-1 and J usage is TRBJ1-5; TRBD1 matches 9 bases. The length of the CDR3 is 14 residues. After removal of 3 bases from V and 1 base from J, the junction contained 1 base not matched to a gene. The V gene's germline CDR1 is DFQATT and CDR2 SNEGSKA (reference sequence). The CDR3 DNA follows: TGCAGTGCTAGCACAGGGGGCAGCAATCAGCCCCAGCATTTT. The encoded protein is CSASTGGSNQPQHF.

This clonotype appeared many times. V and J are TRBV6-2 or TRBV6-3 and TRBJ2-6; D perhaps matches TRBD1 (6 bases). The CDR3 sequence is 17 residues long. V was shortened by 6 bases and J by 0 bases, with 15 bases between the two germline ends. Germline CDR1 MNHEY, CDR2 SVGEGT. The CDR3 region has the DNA TGTGCCAGCAGGCCGACAGGAGAGGGCTCTGGGGCCAACGTCCTGACTTTC. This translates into CASRPTGEGSGANVLTF.

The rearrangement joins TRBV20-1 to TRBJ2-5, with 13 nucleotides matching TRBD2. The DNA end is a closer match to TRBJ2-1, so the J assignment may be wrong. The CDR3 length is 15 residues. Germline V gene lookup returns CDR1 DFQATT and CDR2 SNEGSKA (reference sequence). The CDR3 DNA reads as TGCAGTGCTAGCGGGACTAGCGGGGCCTACAATGAGCAGTTCTTC. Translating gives CSASGTSGAYNEQFF.

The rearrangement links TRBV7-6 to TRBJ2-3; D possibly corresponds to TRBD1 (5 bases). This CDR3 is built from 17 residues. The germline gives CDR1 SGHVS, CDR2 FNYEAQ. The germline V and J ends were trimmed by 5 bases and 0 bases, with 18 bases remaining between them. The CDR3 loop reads CASSKDTLSLSTDTQYF. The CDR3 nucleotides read TGTGCCAGCAGCAAGGACACTTTGTCCCTTAGCACAGATACGCAGTATTTT.

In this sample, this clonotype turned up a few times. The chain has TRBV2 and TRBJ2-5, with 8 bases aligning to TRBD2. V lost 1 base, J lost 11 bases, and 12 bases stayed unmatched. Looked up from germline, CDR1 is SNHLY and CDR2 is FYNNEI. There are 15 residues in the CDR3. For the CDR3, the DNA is TGTGCCAGCAGTGAAGGTAGCGGGAACCAAGGGTCGCAGTACTTC. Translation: CASSEGSGNQGSQYF.